This TCR beta chain was sequenced in a study of cytomegalovirus exposure and HLA in healthy donors. Points from the study as a whole: Productive status was seen about 90% or about 30% of the time for most TCR beta V segments in an earlier analysis. A later analysis found TCR association rates differed by HLA locus, highest for DRB1 and lowest for HLA-C. Among TCR beta chains, those listed as cytomegalovirus-associated numbered more than 150. The Asian-associated ancestry cluster reportedly had fewer N-insertions than the approximately 670-donor mean in a later analysis.

The CDR3 runs to 13 residues. V was clipped by 7 bases and J by 0 bases, with 7 bases between them. Germline CDR1 MNHNS, CDR2 SASEGT. PCR primers comprised 60 Vbeta and 13 Jbeta primers. Profiled with immunoSEQ multiplex PCR; TCRdb holds only in-frame clones, not every one. The data show roughly 120,000 clones, with about 76% seen just once and approximately 8.4% held by the top ten. Regarding this clone: Its antigen is undetermined.

The rearrangement joins TRBV6-1 to TRBJ1-3; D may be TRBD1 (5 bases). This clonotype was obtained from a man in his forties in good health and CMV-seronegative. The sequenced sample was PBMCs. The CDR3 sequence: CASTGSSGNTIYF. CDR3 coding DNA: TGTGCCAGCACAGGGTCCTCTGGAAACACCATATATTTT.